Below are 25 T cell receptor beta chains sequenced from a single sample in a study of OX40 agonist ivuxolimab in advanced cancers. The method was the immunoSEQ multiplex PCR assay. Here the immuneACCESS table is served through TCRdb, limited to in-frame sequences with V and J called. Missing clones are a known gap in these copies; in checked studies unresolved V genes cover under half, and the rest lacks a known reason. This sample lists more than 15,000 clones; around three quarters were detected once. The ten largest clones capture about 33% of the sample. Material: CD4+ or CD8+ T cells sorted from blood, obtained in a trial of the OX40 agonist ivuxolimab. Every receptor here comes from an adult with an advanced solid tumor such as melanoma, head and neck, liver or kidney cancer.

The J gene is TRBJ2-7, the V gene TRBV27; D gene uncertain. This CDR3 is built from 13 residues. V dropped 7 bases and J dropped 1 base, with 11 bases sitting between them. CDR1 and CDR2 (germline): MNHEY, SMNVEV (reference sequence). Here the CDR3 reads CASMTSRSYEQYF. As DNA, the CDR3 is TGTGCCAGCATGACCTCCCGGTCCTACGAGCAGTACTTC.

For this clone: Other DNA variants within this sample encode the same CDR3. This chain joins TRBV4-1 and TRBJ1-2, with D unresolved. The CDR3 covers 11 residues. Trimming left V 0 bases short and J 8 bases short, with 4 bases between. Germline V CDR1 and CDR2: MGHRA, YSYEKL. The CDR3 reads CASSQEGGYTF. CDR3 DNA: TGCGCCAGCAGCCAAGAGGGGGGCTACACCTTC.

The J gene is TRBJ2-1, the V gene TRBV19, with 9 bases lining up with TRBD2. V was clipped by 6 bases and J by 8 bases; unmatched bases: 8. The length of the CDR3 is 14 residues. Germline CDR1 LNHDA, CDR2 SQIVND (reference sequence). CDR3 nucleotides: TGTGCCAGTAGGGGACTAGCCCAAACCTATGAGCAGTTCTTC. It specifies CASRGLAQTYEQFF. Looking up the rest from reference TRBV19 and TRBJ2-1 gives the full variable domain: DGGITQSPKYLFRKEGQNVTLSCEQNLNHDAMYWYRQDPGQGLRLIYYSQIVNDFQKGDIAEGYSVSREKKESFPLTVTSAQKNPTAFYLCASRGLAQTYEQFFGPGTRLTVL.

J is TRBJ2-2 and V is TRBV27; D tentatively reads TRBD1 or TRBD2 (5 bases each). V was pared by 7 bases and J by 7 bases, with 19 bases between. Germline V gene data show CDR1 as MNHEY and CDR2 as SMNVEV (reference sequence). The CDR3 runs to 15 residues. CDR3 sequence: CASTGRLNPDGELFF. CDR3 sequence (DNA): TGTGCCAGCACGGGGCGCCTTAACCCGGACGGGGAGCTGTTTTTT.

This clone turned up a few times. The CDR3 protein is CASSLGQWGDTQYF. For the CDR3, the DNA is TGTGCCAGCAGCTTGGGACAGTGGGGAGATACGCAGTATTTT. The rearrangement links TRBV5-4 to TRBJ2-3; tentative D call: TRBD1 (5 bases). The CDR3 covers 14 residues. Trimming took off 0 bases at V and 5 bases at J, with 10 bases between the two ends. CDR1 is SGHNT, CDR2 YYREEE, per germline (reference sequence).

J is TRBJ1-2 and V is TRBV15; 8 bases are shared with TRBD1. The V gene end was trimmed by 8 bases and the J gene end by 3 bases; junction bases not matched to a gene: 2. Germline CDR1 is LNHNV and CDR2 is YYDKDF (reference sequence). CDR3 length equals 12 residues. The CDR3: CATSTGDYGYTF. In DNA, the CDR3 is TGTGCCACCTCGACAGGGGACTATGGCTACACCTTC.

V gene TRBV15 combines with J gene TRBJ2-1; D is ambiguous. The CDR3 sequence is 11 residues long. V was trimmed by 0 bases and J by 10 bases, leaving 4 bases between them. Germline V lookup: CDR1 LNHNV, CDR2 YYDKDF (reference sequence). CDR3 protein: CATSRDTEQFF. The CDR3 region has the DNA TGTGCCACCAGCAGAGATACAGAGCAGTTCTTC. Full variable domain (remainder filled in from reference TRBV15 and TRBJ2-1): DAMVIQNPRYQVTQFGKPVTLSCSQTLNHNVMYWYQQKSSQAPKLLFHYYDKDFNNEADTPDNFQSRRPNTSFCFLDIRSPGLGDTAMYLCATSRDTEQFFGPGTRLTVL.

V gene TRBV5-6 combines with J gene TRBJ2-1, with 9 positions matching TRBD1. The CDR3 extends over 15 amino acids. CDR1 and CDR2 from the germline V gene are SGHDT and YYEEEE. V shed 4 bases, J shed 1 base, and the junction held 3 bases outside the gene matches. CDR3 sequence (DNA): TGTGCCAGCAGCGCCGGGACAGGGTCCTACAATGAGCAGTTCTTC. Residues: CASSAGTGSYNEQFF.

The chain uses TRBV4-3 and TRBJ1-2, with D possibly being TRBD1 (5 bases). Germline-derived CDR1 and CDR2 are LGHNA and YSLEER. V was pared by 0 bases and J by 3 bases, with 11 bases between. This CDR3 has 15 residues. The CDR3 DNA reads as TGCGCCAGCAGCCAAGAGGCGGGGGTCCACTATGGCTACACCTTC. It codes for CASSQEAGVHYGYTF.

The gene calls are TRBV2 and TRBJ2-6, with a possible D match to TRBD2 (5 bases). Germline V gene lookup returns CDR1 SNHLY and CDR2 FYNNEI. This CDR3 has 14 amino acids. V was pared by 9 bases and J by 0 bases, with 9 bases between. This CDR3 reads CASEGSSGANVLTF. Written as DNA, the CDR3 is TGTGCCAGTGAAGGGAGCTCTGGGGCCAACGTCCTGACTTTC.

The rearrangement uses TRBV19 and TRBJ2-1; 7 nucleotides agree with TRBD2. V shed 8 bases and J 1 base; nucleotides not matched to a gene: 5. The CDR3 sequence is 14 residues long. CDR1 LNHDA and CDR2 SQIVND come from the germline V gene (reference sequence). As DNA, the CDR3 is TGTGCCAGTGAAGGGGAGGGATCCTACAATGAGCAGTTCTTC. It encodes CASEGEGSYNEQFF.

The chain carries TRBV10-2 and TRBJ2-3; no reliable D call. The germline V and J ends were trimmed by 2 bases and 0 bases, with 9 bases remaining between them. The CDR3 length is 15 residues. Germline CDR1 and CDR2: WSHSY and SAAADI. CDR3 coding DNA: TGCGCCAGCAGTGAGGTAGCTGCTAGCACAGATACGCAGTATTTT. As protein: CASSEVAASTDTQYF.

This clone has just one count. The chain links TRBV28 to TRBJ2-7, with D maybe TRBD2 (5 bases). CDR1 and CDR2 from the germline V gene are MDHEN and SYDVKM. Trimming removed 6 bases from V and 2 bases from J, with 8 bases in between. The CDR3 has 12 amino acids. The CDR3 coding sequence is TGTGCCAGCAGCGGGGTAACCTACGAGCAGTACTTC. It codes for CASSGVTYEQYF.

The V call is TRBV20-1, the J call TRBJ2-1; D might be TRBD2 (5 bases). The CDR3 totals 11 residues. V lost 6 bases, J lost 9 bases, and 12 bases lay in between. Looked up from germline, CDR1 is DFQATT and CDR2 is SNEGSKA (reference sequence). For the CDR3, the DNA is TGCAGTGCGGATAAACTAGGTGAGCAGTTCTTC. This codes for CSADKLGEQFF.

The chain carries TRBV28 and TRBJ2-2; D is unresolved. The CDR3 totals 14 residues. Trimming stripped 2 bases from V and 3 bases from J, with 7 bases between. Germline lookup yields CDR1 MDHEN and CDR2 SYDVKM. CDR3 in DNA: TGTGCCAGCAGTTTAGGATTGGACACCGGGGAGCTGTTTTTT. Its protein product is CASSLGLDTGELFF. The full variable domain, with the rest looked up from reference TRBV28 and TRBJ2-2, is DVKVTQSSRYLVKRTGEKVFLECVQDMDHENMFWYRQDPGLGLRLIYFSYDVKMKEKGDIPEGYSVSREKKERFSLILESASTNQTSMYLCASSLGLDTGELFFGEGSRLTVL.

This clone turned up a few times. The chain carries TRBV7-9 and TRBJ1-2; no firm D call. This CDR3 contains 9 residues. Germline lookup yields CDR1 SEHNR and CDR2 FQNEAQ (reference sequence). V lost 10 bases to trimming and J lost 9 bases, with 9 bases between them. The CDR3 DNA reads TGTGCCACCACGGATCGCTACACCTTC. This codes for CATTDRYTF.

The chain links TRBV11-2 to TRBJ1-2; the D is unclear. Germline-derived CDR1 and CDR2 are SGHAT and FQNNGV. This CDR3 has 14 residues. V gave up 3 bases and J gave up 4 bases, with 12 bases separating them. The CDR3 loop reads CASSFAGEGYGYTF. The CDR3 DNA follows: TGTGCCAGCAGCTTCGCCGGGGAGGGCTATGGCTACACCTTC.

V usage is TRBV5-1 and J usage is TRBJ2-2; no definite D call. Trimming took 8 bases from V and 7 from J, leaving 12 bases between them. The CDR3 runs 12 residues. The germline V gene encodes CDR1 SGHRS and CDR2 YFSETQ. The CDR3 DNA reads TGCGCCAGTACCTACTCGGGCGGGGAGCTGTTTTTT. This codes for CASTYSGGELFF.

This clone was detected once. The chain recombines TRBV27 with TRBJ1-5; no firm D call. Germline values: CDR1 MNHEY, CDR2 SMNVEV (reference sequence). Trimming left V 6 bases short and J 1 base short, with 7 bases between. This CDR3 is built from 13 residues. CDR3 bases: TGTGCCAGCAGCCTGTGGAGCAATCAGCCCCAGCATTTT. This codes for CASSLWSNQPQHF.

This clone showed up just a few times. CDR3 DNA: TGTGCCAGCAGTGACTATGAGGGGGATAATGGCTACACCTTC. It is translated as CASSDYEGDNGYTF. The chain recombines TRBV6-6 with TRBJ1-2; D is perhaps TRBD1 (6 bases). Deletions cut 5 bases from V and 6 bases from J, with 16 bases between. The CDR3 sequence is 14 residues long. CDR1 and CDR2 (germline): MNHNY, SVGAGI (reference sequence).

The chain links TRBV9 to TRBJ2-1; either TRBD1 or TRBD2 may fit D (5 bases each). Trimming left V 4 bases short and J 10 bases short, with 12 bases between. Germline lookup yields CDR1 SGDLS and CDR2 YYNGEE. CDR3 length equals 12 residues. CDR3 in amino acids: CASSPDSGEQFF. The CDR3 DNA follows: TGTGCCAGCAGCCCTGACAGCGGCGAGCAGTTCTTC.

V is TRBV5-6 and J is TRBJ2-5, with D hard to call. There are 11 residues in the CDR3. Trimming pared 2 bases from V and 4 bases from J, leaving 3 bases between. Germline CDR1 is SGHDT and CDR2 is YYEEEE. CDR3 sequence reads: CASSFTETQYF. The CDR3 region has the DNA TGTGCCAGCAGCTTTACAGAGACCCAGTACTTC.

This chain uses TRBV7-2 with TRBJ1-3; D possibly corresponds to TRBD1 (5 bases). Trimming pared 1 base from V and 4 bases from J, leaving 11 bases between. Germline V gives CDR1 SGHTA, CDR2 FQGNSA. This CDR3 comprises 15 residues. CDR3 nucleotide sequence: TGTGCCAGCAGCTTAGTGGGGGTGGGCGGAAACACCATATATTTT. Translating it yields CASSLVGVGGNTIYF.

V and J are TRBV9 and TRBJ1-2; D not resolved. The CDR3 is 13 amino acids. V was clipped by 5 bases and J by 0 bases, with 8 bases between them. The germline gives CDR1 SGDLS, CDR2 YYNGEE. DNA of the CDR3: TGTGCCAGCAGAGGCGTGGCTAACTATGGCTACACCTTC. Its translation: CASRGVANYGYTF.

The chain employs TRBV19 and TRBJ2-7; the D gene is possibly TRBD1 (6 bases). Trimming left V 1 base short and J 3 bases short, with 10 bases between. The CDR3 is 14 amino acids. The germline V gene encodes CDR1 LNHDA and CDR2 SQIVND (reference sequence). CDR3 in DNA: TGTGCCAGTAGTATAGTGGGGGCAGGCTACGAGCAGTACTTC. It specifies CASSIVGAGYEQYF.